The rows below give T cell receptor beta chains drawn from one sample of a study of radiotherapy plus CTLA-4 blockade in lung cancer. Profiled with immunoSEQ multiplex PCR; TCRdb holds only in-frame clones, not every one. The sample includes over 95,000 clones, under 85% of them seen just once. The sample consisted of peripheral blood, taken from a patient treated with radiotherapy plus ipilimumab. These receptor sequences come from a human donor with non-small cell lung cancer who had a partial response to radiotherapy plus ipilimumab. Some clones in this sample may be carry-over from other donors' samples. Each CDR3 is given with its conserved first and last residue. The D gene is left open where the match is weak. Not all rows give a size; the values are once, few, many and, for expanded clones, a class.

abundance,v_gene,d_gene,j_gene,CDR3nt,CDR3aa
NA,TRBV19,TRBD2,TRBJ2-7,TGTGCCAGTAGTATGTCGGCGGGGGGCCCGGGGGGAGAGCAGTACTTC,CASSMSAGGPGGEQYF
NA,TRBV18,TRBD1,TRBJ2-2,TGTGCCAGCTCACCACGACAGGGATCACCCGGGGAGCTGTTTTTT,CASSPRQGSPGELFF
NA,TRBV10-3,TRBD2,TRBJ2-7,TGTGCCATCAGTAGCGGGAGTTACGAGCAGTACTTC,CAISSGSYEQYF
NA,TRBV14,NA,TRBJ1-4,TGTGCCAGCAGCCAAGCCCAGGCCAATGCGAAACTGTTTTTT,CASSQAQANAKLFF
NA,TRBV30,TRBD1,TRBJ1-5,TGTGCCTGGAGAGCTAGGACAGGGGGAAACCAGCCCCAGCATTTT,CAWRARTGGNQPQHF
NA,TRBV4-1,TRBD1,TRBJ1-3,TGCGCCAGCAGCCGTTCAGGGGGCACAGATGGAAACACCATATATTTT,CASSRSGGTDGNTIYF
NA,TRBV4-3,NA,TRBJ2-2,TGCGCCAGCAGCCAAGTTCAGGCGAACACCGGGGAGCTGTTTTTT,CASSQVQANTGELFF
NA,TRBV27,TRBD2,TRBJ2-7,TGTGCCAGCAGTTTCAAGCGGGAGTGGGGGCAGTACTTC,CASSFKREWGQYF
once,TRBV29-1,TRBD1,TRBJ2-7,TGCAGCGTTGCAAAACCGGGACAGGGCCTCTACGAGCAGTACTTC,CSVAKPGQGLYEQYF
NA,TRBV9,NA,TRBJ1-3,TGTGCCAGCAGCGTCGACAACTCTGGAAACACCATATATTTT,CASSVDNSGNTIYF
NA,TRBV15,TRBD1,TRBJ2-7,TGTGCCACCAGCTGGTCCCGGGACAGGGGAGCCGAGCAGTACTTC,CATSWSRDRGAEQYF